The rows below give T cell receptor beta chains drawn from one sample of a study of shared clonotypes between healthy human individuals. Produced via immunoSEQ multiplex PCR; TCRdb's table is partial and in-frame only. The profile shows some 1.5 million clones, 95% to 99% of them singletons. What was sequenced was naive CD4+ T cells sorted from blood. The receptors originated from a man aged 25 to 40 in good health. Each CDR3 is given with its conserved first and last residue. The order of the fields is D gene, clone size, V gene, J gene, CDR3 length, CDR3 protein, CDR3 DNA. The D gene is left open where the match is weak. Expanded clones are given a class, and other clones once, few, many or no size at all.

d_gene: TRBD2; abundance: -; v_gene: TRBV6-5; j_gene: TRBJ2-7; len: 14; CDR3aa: CATQSGGVPYEQYF; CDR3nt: TGTGCCACCCAGTCGGGAGGAGTCCCCTACGAGCAGTACTTC
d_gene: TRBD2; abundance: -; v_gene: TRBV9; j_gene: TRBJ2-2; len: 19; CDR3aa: CASSVKTSGLTANTGELFF; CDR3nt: TGTGCCAGCAGCGTCAAAACTAGCGGGTTGACTGCGAACACCGGGGAGCTGTTTTTT
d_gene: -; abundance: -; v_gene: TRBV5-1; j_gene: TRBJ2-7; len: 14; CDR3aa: CASSLVSATHEQYF; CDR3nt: TGCGCCAGCAGCTTGGTCAGCGCTACCCACGAGCAGTACTTC
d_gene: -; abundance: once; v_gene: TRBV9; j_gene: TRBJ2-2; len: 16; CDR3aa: CASSLNPILNTGELFF; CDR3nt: TGTGCCAGCAGCTTAAACCCAATCCTCAACACCGGGGAGCTGTTTTTT
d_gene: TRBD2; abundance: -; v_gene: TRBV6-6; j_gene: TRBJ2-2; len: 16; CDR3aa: CASRLRLAAGPGELFF; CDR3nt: TGTGCCAGCAGACTTCGACTAGCTGCTGGCCCCGGGGAGCTGTTTTTT
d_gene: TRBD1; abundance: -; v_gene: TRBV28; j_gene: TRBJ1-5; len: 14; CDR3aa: CASSPGTVNQPQHF; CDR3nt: TGTGCCAGCAGTCCGGGGACAGTGAATCAGCCCCAGCATTTT
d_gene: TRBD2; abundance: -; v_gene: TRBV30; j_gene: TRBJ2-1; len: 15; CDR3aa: CAWSVGLAAYNEQFF; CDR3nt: TGTGCCTGGAGTGTAGGGCTAGCGGCCTACAATGAGCAGTTCTTC
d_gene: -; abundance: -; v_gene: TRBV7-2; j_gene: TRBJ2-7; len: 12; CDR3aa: CASSLRRYEQYF; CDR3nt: TGTGCCAGCAGCTTACGACGCTACGAGCAGTACTTC
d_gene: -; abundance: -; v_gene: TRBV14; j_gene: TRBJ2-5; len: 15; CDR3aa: CASSQDFLAGETQYF; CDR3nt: TGTGCCAGCAGCCAAGACTTCCTAGCTGGGGAGACCCAGTACTTC
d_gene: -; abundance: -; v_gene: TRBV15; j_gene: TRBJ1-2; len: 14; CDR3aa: CATSIMRTDYGYTF; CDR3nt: TGTGCCACCAGCATTATGCGGACGGATTATGGCTACACCTTC
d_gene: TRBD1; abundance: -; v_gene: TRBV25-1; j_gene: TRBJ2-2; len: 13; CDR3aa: CASSVTGGRELFF; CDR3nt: TGTGCCAGCAGTGTTACAGGGGGCCGGGAGCTGTTTTTT
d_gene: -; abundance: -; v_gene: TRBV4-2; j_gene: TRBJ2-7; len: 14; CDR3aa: CASSQELLSYEQYF; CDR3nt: TGTGCCAGCAGCCAAGAACTCTTGTCCTACGAGCAGTACTTC
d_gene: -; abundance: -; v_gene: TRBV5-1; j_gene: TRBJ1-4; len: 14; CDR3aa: CASSSDTIKEKLFF; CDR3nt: TGCGCCAGCAGCTCCGACACAATTAAAGAAAAACTGTTTTTT
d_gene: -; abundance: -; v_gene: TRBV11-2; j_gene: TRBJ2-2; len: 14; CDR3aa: CASSLEPNTGELFF; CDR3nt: TGTGCCAGCAGCTTAGAGCCGAACACCGGGGAGCTGTTTTTT
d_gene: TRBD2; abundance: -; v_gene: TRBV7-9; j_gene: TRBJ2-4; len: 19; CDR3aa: CASSRVTSGREVGKNIQYF; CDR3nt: TGTGCCAGCAGCAGGGTGACTAGCGGGAGAGAGGTGGGCAAAAACATTCAGTACTTC
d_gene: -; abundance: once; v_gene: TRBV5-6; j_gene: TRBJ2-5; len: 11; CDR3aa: CASSPRETQYF; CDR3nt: TGTGCCAGCAGCCCCCGGGAGACCCAGTACTTC
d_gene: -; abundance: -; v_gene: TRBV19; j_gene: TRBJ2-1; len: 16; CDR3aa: CASSIQWSTLYNEQFF; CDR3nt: TGTGCCAGTAGTATTCAATGGTCGACTCTCTACAATGAGCAGTTCTTC
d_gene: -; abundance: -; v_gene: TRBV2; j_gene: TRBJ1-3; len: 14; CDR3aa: CASRQTGPGNTIYF; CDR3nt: TGTGCCAGCAGACAAACAGGTCCTGGAAACACCATATATTTT
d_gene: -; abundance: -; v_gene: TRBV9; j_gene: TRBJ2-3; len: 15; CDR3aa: CASSPRGGDTDTQYF; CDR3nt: TGTGCCAGCAGCCCCAGAGGAGGGGACACAGATACGCAGTATTTT
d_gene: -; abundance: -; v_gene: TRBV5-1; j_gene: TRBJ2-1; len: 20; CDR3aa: CASSHPRRGQEGNSYNEQFF; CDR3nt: TGCGCCAGCAGCCATCCGCGGAGGGGTCAGGAGGGAAACTCCTACAATGAGCAGTTCTTC
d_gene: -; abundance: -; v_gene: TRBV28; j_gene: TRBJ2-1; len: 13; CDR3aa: CASSLTTYNEQFF; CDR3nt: TGTGCCAGCAGCCTTACCACCTACAATGAGCAGTTCTTC
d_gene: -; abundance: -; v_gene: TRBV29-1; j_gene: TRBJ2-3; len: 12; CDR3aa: CSVGVGTDTQYF; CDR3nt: TGCAGCGTTGGTGTCGGCACAGATACGCAGTATTTT
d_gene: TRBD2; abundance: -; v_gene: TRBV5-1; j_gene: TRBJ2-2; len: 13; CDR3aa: CASSSSGTGELFF; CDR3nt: TGCGCCAGCAGCTCTAGCGGGACCGGGGAGCTGTTTTTT
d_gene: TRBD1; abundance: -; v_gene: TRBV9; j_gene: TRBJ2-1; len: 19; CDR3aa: CASSVGTGVIGRSYNEQFF; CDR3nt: TGTGCCAGCAGCGTAGGGACAGGGGTCATCGGGAGGTCCTACAATGAGCAGTTCTTC
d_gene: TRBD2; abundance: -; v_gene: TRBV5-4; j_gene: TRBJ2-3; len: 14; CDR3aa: CASWQREVSDTQYF; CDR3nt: TGTGCCAGCTGGCAGCGGGAGGTCTCAGATACGCAGTATTTT
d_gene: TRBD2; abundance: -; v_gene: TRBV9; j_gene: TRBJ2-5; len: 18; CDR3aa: CASSATGTSGVTQETQYF; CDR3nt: TGTGCCAGCAGCGCCACCGGGACTAGCGGAGTGACCCAAGAGACCCAGTACTTC
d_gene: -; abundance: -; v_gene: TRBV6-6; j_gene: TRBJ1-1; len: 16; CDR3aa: CASSTGPVTRRFEAFF; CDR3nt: TGTGCCAGCAGTACTGGCCCTGTTACAAGAAGATTTGAAGCTTTCTTT
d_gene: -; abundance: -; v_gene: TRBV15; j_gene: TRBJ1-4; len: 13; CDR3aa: CATSTGFREKLFF; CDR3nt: TGTGCCACCAGCACGGGGTTTAGGGAAAAACTGTTTTTT